The T cell receptor beta chain under discussion was sequenced for a study of OX40 agonist ivuxolimab in advanced cancers. About the study: Three individuals attained partial responses, comprising one hepatocellular carcinoma case and two cutaneous melanoma cases.

The table came from immunoSEQ multiplex PCR; TCRdb's copy has only in-frame clones and leaves some out. The sample comprises 72,000 or so clones, approximately 86% of which are singletons, and approximately 0.86% rests with the top ten. J gave up 4 bases and V 11 bases, and 9 bases lay outside the gene matches. The germline V gene encodes CDR1 ENHRY and CDR2 SYGVKD. CDR3 size: 13 residues. General study points: Expanded clones were, on average, more numerous among CD8+ T cells than CD4+. Patients who responded partially at 0.1-3.0 mg/kg showed clonal expansion ranking among the lowest.

Concerning this clone: Its antigen is as yet unknown.

This sequence originates from an adult with an advanced solid tumor such as melanoma, head and neck, liver or kidney cancer. This chain joins TRBV10-3 and TRBJ2-5; 8 nucleotides match TRBD1. The specimen was CD4+ or CD8+ T cells sorted from blood, collected in a trial of the OX40 agonist ivuxolimab. The CDR3 DNA is TGTGCCGGTAACAGGGGGGTTGGAGAGACCCAGTACTTC. It is translated as CAGNRGVGETQYF.